Listed here are 3 T cell receptor beta chains from one sample, sequenced in a study of blood T cell repertoires in COVID-19. The table came from immunoSEQ multiplex PCR; TCRdb's copy has only in-frame clones and leaves some out. Seen here are about 64,000 clones, 70% to 90% observed once, and the top ten hold 10%. Sequencing was carried out using PBMCs or T cells enriched from blood (not recorded which). The receptors originated from a woman between 40 and 55 years old who had recovered from COVID-19.

The CDR3 sequence is CASSPGLAGMTDTQYF. The DNA of the CDR3 is TGCGCCAGCAGCCCTGGACTAGCGGGGATGACAGATACGCAGTATTTT. The V gene is TRBV4-1, the J gene TRBJ2-3; 12 bases map to TRBD2. Trimming removed 4 bases from V and 3 bases from J; junction bases left unmatched: 5. Germline CDR1 reads MGHRA; CDR2 reads YSYEKL. The CDR3 has 16 residues.

The chain employs TRBV5-1 and TRBJ1-2, with 12 bases identical to TRBD1. With 0 bases clipped from V and 8 bases from J, the junction kept 5 bases outside the gene matches. The CDR3 spans 15 residues. From germline, CDR1 is SGHRS and CDR2 YFSETQ. The CDR3 nucleotides read TGCGCCAGCAGCTTGGAGGGACAGGGGGCGGGAGGCTACACCTTC. It is translated as CASSLEGQGAGGYTF.

The chain uses TRBV19 and TRBJ1-1; TRBD1 matches at 7 bases. This CDR3 is 15 amino acids long. The V segment lost 3 bases and the J segment 2 bases; nucleotides outside the gene matches: 6. CDR1 is LNHDA and CDR2 is SQIVND in the germline V gene (reference sequence). CDR3 in DNA: TGTGCCAGTAGTATCCAGGGGGTGGGAAACACTGAAGCTTTCTTT. Its protein product is CASSIQGVGNTEAFF.